Below, 3 T cell receptor beta chains from the same sample are listed, as sequenced in a study of identical twins. TCRdb re-called the 5' RACE reads with MiXCR, one entry per CDR3 protein. There are hundreds of thousands of distinct CDR3 sequences in the sample; approximately 6.1% occur only once, and 1.5% to 2% lies in the top ten. Sequenced: naive T cells sorted from blood. The receptors were gathered from a man between 18 and 35 years old in good health.

The chain recombines TRBV12-3 or TRBV12-4 with TRBJ2-1; D is undetermined. The V end was cut by 3 bases, the J end by 7 bases, with 16 bases between. The CDR3 runs to 15 residues. CDR3 sequence reads: CASSFGESGENEQFF. In DNA, the CDR3 is TGTGCCAGCAGTTTTGGAGAAAGTGGAGAAAATGAGCAGTTCTTC.

J is TRBJ2-7 and V is TRBV5-1; D not certain. The germline V gene has CDR1 SGHRS and CDR2 YFSETQ. The CDR3 length is 15 residues. The germline V and J ends were trimmed by 4 bases and 3 bases, with 17 bases remaining between them. The CDR3 region has the DNA TGCGCCAGCAGCCCCGACGGAACAGTCAACTACGAGCAGTACGTC. Its translation is CASSPDGTVNYEQYV.

This clonotype was seen at least ten times. At one of its ends the junction is not consistent with the germline gene, which may arise from a read error. The chain recombines TRBV20-1 with TRBJ2-1; TRBD2 agrees at 8 bases. CDR3 length: 16 residues. Germline CDR1 is DFQATT and CDR2 is SNEGSKA (reference sequence). CDR3 sequence reads: CSAREGERENDHFQLF. In DNA form, the CDR3 reads TGCAGTGCTAGAGAGGGAGAGCGGGAGAATGATCACTTTCAACTCTTC.